This TCR beta chain came from a study of cytomegalovirus exposure and HLA in healthy donors. Per the germline V gene, CDR1 is MNHEY and CDR2 is SMNVEV (reference sequence). This CDR3 region has 16 residues. J gave up 5 bases and V 6 bases, and 13 bases lay outside the gene matches. Assay used: immunoSEQ multiplex PCR; TCRdb lists only in-frame clones, some missing. Of more than 80,000 clones detected, about 88% appear once; the ten largest clones hold 1.8%. As concerns this clone: The antigen is undetermined.

Study observations and caveats: Cytomegalovirus association was listed for under 200 TCR beta chains.

The chain recombines TRBV27 with TRBJ2-5; 9 nucleotides line up with TRBD2. Sequenced sample: PBMCs. The TCR comes from a young woman in good health and CMV-seropositive. The CDR3 here is CASSTLSGGSRETQYF. CDR3 nucleotides: TGTGCCAGCAGCACCCTTAGCGGGGGCAGCCGGGAGACCCAGTACTTC.